Shown below are 31 T cell receptor beta chains from a single sample sequenced in a study of shared clonotypes between healthy human individuals. Only in-frame clones appear in the TCRdb table, and some are missing; sequencing was by immunoSEQ multiplex PCR. The sample records about a million clones, approximately 80% being singletons. The sample was memory CD4+ T cells from PBMCs. As for subset: CD45RA-negative fraction. Receptors originate from a young man in good health. Some clones in this sample may be carry-over from other donors' samples.

The chain employs TRBV30 and TRBJ2-7; D is possibly TRBD1 (6 bases). The CDR3 runs 13 residues. V gave up 5 bases and J gave up 0 bases, with 11 bases separating them. Germline values: CDR1 GTSNPN, CDR2 SVGIG (reference sequence). CDR3 protein: CAWGQGSSYEQYF. The CDR3 nucleotides read TGTGCCTGGGGCCAGGGGAGCTCCTACGAGCAGTACTTC.

The chain employs TRBV20-1 and TRBJ2-5, with a possible D match to TRBD2 (5 bases). Germline CDR1 is DFQATT and CDR2 is SNEGSKA (reference sequence). There are 11 residues in the CDR3. Trimming stripped 7 bases from V and 5 bases from J, with 11 bases between. CDR3 amino acids: CSVGIMETQYF. DNA for the CDR3: TGCAGTGTCGGGATAATGGAGACCCAGTACTTC.

V is TRBV11-2 and J is TRBJ2-1; 9 bases map to TRBD2. CDR3 size: 16 residues. Trimming took 5 bases from V and 0 from J; bases not matched to a gene: 5. Germline CDR1 SGHAT, CDR2 FQNNGV. CDR3 region: CASSTSGSSSYNEQFF. CDR3 in DNA: TGTGCCAGCAGCACTAGCGGGTCCAGCTCCTACAATGAGCAGTTCTTC.

The chain has TRBV2 and TRBJ1-4, with D tentatively TRBD1 (5 bases). Germline-derived CDR1 and CDR2 are SNHLY and FYNNEI. The CDR3 sequence is 14 residues long. The V gene lost 6 bases and the J gene lost 6 bases, with 14 bases spanning the gap. The CDR3 spells CASSRDLSYEKLFF. The CDR3 DNA sequence: TGTGCCAGCAGCCGGGACCTTTCTTATGAAAAACTGTTTTTT.

This chain connects TRBV29-1 to TRBJ1-1; D uncertain. This CDR3 has 11 amino acids. V lost 7 bases, J lost 3 bases, and 9 bases lay in between. Germline lookup yields CDR1 SQVTM and CDR2 ANQGSEA. CDR3 sequence (DNA): TGCAGCGCAAAAACAGACACTGAAGCTTTCTTT. It translates to CSAKTDTEAFF.

This sequence joins TRBV11-2 and TRBJ2-1, with D perhaps assigned TRBD1 or TRBD2 (6 bases each). V dropped 3 bases and J dropped 7 bases, with 16 bases sitting between them. The CDR3 is made up of 15 amino acids. Germline V CDR1 and CDR2: SGHAT, FQNNGV. The CDR3 DNA reads TGTGCCAGCAGCTTGAACGGGGGCGATTGGAATGAGCAGTTCTTC. It yields the protein CASSLNGGDWNEQFF.

This clone was counted at least ten times. This chain uses TRBV6-1 with TRBJ1-6; TRBD1 agrees at 8 bases. V gave up 4 bases and J gave up 10 bases; unmatched junction bases: 9. The CDR3 spans 15 residues. Germline-derived CDR1 and CDR2 are MNHNS and SASEGT. CDR3 sequence reads: CASSGGQVNGSPLHF. The CDR3, as DNA: TGTGCCAGCAGTGGGGGACAGGTCAATGGGTCACCCCTCCACTTT.

V is TRBV27 and J is TRBJ1-1; weak D call: TRBD1 (5 bases). With 0 bases removed from V and 4 bases from J, the gap between germline ends came to 9 bases. This CDR3 is 14 amino acids long. CDR1 and CDR2 from the germline V gene are MNHEY and SMNVEV (reference sequence). DNA for the CDR3: TGTGCCAGCAGTTTATCAAGGGGTAGCACTGAAGCTTTCTTT. This sequence encodes CASSLSRGSTEAFF.

The chain couples TRBV7-9 to TRBJ2-1; 12 bases line up with TRBD2. The CDR3 has 16 amino acids. V lost 4 bases, J lost 0 bases, and 1 base stayed unmatched. Germline CDR1 SEHNR, CDR2 FQNEAQ (reference sequence). CDR3 loop: CASSSTSGSSYNEQFF. CDR3 DNA: TGTGCCAGCAGCTCGACTAGCGGGAGCTCCTACAATGAGCAGTTCTTC.

The table lists this clone with a few counts. This chain links TRBV7-3 with TRBJ1-5; tentatively, D is TRBD1 (5 bases). V dropped 5 bases and J dropped 3 bases, with 8 bases sitting between them. Germline V gene sequence: CDR1 SGHTA, CDR2 FQGTGA. The length of the CDR3 is 13 residues. CDR3 coding DNA: TGTGCCAGCAGCGGGGGGTCCAATCAGCCCCAGCATTTT. Its translation: CASSGGSNQPQHF.

The chain uses TRBV7-2 and TRBJ2-2; D possibly corresponds to TRBD2 (5 bases). This CDR3 has 14 residues. Germline V gives CDR1 SGHTA, CDR2 FQGNSA. V lost 5 bases to trimming and J lost 6 bases, with 13 bases between them. The CDR3 nucleotides read TGTGCCAGCAGCCGAGGAGGCTCCCCCGGGGAGCTGTTTTTT. Translated, it gives CASSRGGSPGELFF.

The V call is TRBV6-5, the J call TRBJ2-3; D might be TRBD1 (6 bases). This CDR3 is built from 14 residues. Trimming took 6 bases from V and 1 from J, leaving 11 bases between them. From germline, CDR1 is MNHEY and CDR2 SVGAGI. The CDR3 DNA sequence: TGTGCCAGCAGCCAAAACAGGGGCACAGATACGCAGTATTTT. The encoded protein is CASSQNRGTDTQYF.

The chain combines TRBV5-4 with TRBJ2-2, with D perhaps matching TRBD2 (6 bases). V was clipped by 3 bases and J by 3 bases, with 12 bases between them. From germline, CDR1 is SGHNT and CDR2 YYREEE (reference sequence). The CDR3 has 15 amino acids. CDR3 sequence reads: CASSSRRGDTGELFF. The DNA for the CDR3 is TGTGCCAGCAGCTCGCGGAGGGGCGACACCGGGGAGCTGTTTTTT.

V usage is TRBV5-1 and J usage is TRBJ1-1, with 7 nucleotides matching TRBD1. J was trimmed by 2 bases and V by 4 bases; bases with no gene match: 5. CDR1 is SGHRS and CDR2 is YFSETQ in the germline V gene. CDR3 length: 14 amino acids. The CDR3 reads CASSLGDSNTEAFF. CDR3 nucleotide sequence: TGCGCCAGCAGCCTGGGGGACAGCAACACTGAAGCTTTCTTT. Looking up the rest from reference TRBV5-1 and TRBJ1-1 gives the full variable domain: KAGVTQTPRYLIKTRGQQVTLSCSPISGHRSVSWYQQTPGQGLQFLFEYFSETQRNKGNFPGRFSGRQFSNSRSEMNVSTLELGDSALYLCASSLGDSNTEAFFGQGTRLTVV.

The J gene is TRBJ1-2, the V gene TRBV6-1; a possible D gene is TRBD1 (6 bases). CDR3 length: 15 residues. The V end was cut by 3 bases, the J end by 4 bases, with 15 bases between. From germline, CDR1 is MNHNS and CDR2 SASEGT. The CDR3 region is CASSDSSLTGYGYTF. As DNA, the CDR3 is TGTGCCAGCAGTGATAGTAGCCTGACAGGCTATGGCTACACCTTC.

This clone was seen at least ten times. The rearrangement links TRBV28 to TRBJ1-3; D is unresolved. CDR1 is MDHEN and CDR2 is SYDVKM in the germline V gene. This CDR3 has 15 amino acids. The V end lost 3 bases, the J end lost 0 bases, and 9 bases lay between the germline ends. For the CDR3, the DNA is TGTGCCAGCAGTTTCGATCAGAGCTCTGGAAACACCATATATTTT. Its protein product is CASSFDQSSGNTIYF.

CDR3 coding DNA: TGCGCCAGCAGCCAAGATCGCCAGGGTGGGGTCTATGGCTACACCTTC. Residues: CASSQDRQGGVYGYTF. This rearrangement joins TRBV4-3 to TRBJ1-2; a weak D match, TRBD1 (5 bases). V gave up 0 bases and J gave up 4 bases, with 15 bases separating them. The germline CDR1 and CDR2 sequences are LGHNA and YSLEER. The CDR3 consists of 16 residues.

Details on this clone: Other DNA sequences of this sample code for an identical CDR3. The J gene is TRBJ1-5, the V gene TRBV2; D is unresolved. From germline, CDR1 is SNHLY and CDR2 FYNNEI. The CDR3 contains 14 residues. Trimming cost V 2 bases and J 4 bases, with 9 bases left between them. CDR3 sequence: CASSETGGNQPQHF. CDR3 sequence (DNA): TGTGCCAGCAGTGAAACGGGCGGTAATCAGCCCCAGCATTTT.

This clone was detected once. V and J are TRBV7-9 and TRBJ2-1; D is unclear. V was clipped by 5 bases and J by 7 bases, with 18 bases between them. The CDR3 extends over 15 amino acids. Germline values: CDR1 SEHNR, CDR2 FQNEAQ (reference sequence). CDR3 bases: TGTGCCAGCAGCAGAGATTGGGGATTAGGGAATGAGCAGTTCTTC. This translates into CASSRDWGLGNEQFF.

This chain connects TRBV11-2 to TRBJ1-1, with 8 bases aligning to TRBD1. Germline CDR1 and CDR2: SGHAT and FQNNGV. CDR3 length: 15 residues. V was clipped by 1 base and J by 5 bases; unmatched bases: 6. The CDR3 loop reads CASSLVPQGGTEAFF. The CDR3 DNA sequence: TGTGCCAGCAGCTTAGTGCCACAGGGGGGGACTGAAGCTTTCTTT.

This clone was observed a few times. This chain links TRBV10-3 with TRBJ2-5, with 8 bases identical to TRBD2. CDR3 length: 14 amino acids. Germline CDR1 ENHRY, CDR2 SYGVKD. V was clipped by 1 base and J by 5 bases; unmatched bases: 3. CDR3 in DNA: TGTGCCATCAGTGAGTTAGCGGGAATGGAGACCCAGTACTTC. Amino acid sequence: CAISELAGMETQYF.

The chain carries TRBV20-1 and TRBJ2-5; possibly TRBD2 for D (6 bases). V was trimmed by 5 bases and J by 3 bases, leaving 7 bases between them. Germline V gene data show CDR1 as DFQATT and CDR2 as SNEGSKA (reference sequence). This CDR3 has 11 amino acids. CDR3 protein: CSAGRKETQYF. CDR3 DNA: TGCAGTGCTGGGAGGAAAGAGACCCAGTACTTC.

Of note for this clone: Given a much more abundant clone one base away, this may be a read error. In the same sample, other DNA sequences code for this CDR3. CDR3 bases: TGTGCCAGCAGCCCGGACCGAAACTATGGCTACACCTTC. Protein sequence: CASSPDRNYGYTF. The J gene is TRBJ1-2, the V gene TRBV7-2; D gene ambiguous. Germline V gives CDR1 SGHTA, CDR2 FQGNSA. There are 13 residues in the CDR3. Trimming pared 5 bases from V and 2 bases from J, leaving 9 bases between.

The rearrangement uses TRBV9 and TRBJ2-1, with TRBD1 identical over 7 bases. J lost 7 bases, V lost 5 bases, and 12 bases had no gene match. Germline CDR1 is SGDLS and CDR2 is YYNGEE. The CDR3 spans 15 residues. The CDR3 reads CASRKTGSSGNEQFF. The CDR3 bases are TGTGCCAGCAGAAAGACAGGGTCCTCGGGGAATGAGCAGTTCTTC.

This chain uses TRBV27 with TRBJ2-7; D is undetermined. The germline CDR1 and CDR2 sequences are MNHEY and SMNVEV (reference sequence). The CDR3 runs 15 residues. Trimming stripped 5 bases from V and 4 bases from J, with 18 bases between. The CDR3 region has the DNA TGTGCCAGCAGTAGAGGCTCCCCCTTGGGGTACGAGCAGTACTTC. The encoded protein is CASSRGSPLGYEQYF.

The chain employs TRBV5-6 and TRBJ1-1; unclear D gene. In germline, CDR1 is SGHDT, CDR2 YYEEEE. V lost 4 bases, J lost 11 bases, and 18 bases lay in between. The CDR3 is 13 residues long. The CDR3 coding sequence is TGTGCCAGCAGCAGCCGGGAGGGCGGGTTGGCTTTCTTT. Its protein is CASSSREGGLAFF.

For this clone: The sample holds other DNA sequences that translate to the same CDR3. This sequence joins TRBV20-1 and TRBJ2-7; 9 positions match TRBD2. V dropped 6 bases and J dropped 4; count of bases not matched to a gene: 1. The CDR3 spans 11 residues. Germline CDR1 is DFQATT and CDR2 is SNEGSKA (reference sequence). CDR3 DNA sequence: TGCAGTGCAACTAGCGGGTACGAGCAGTACTTC. It is translated as CSATSGYEQYF.

This chain connects TRBV6-5 to TRBJ1-2; 7 bases are a match to TRBD1. Per the germline V gene, CDR1 is MNHEY and CDR2 is SVGAGI. The CDR3 runs to 15 residues. Trimming removed 6 bases from V and 5 bases from J; junction bases left unmatched: 12. The CDR3 DNA sequence: TGTGCCAGCAGGACCCAGGGGGGGGCAGTATATGGCTACACCTTC. Its protein is CASRTQGGAVYGYTF.

This chain joins TRBV5-4 and TRBJ2-7; 7 positions match TRBD1. J lost 0 bases, V lost 5 bases, and 8 bases had no gene match. Looked up from germline, CDR1 is SGHNT and CDR2 is YYREEE (reference sequence). This CDR3 comprises 15 residues. In DNA, the CDR3 is TGTGCCAGCAGTTCGAGACAGGGCCTCTCCTACGAGCAGTACTTC. Protein sequence: CASSSRQGLSYEQYF.

V gene TRBV28 combines with J gene TRBJ2-7, with no clear D. CDR3 size: 14 residues. From germline, CDR1 is MDHEN and CDR2 SYDVKM. Between the trimmed V and J ends, which lost 6 bases and 3 bases, there was a span of 15 bases. The CDR3: CASSPSGSLYEQYF. In nucleotides, the CDR3 is TGTGCCAGCAGCCCCTCCGGGTCCCTCTACGAGCAGTACTTC. The whole variable domain, filled in from reference TRBV28 and TRBJ2-7, reads DVKVTQSSRYLVKRTGEKVFLECVQDMDHENMFWYRQDPGLGLRLIYFSYDVKMKEKGDIPEGYSVSREKKERFSLILESASTNQTSMYLCASSPSGSLYEQYFGPGTRLTVT.

The genes are TRBV29-1 and TRBJ2-3; D is ambiguous. The length of the CDR3 is 13 residues. V lost 3 bases and J 4 bases, leaving 11 bases between the germline ends. Germline values: CDR1 SQVTM, CDR2 ANQGSEA. The CDR3 reads CSVDGRAADTQYF. As DNA, the CDR3 is TGCAGCGTTGATGGTAGGGCGGCAGATACGCAGTATTTT.